These 22 T cell receptor beta chains were sequenced from one sample in a study of T cell clonality in common variable immunodeficiency. Assay used: immunoSEQ multiplex PCR; TCRdb lists only in-frame clones, some missing. Observed are 35,000 to 45,000 clones, no singletons, with the top ten taking less than 3.5%. Sequencing was done on a sample of peripheral blood mononuclear cells. Receptors originate from a person between 18 and 69 years old in good health.

This clone was picked up many times. The CDR3 end is not reached by the read, which stops 3 residues before it; the germline J gene fills it in. The chain uses TRBV12-3 or TRBV12-4 and TRBJ2-5; the match to TRBD2 covers 12 bases. The CDR3 runs 16 residues. Unmatched junction bases numbered 10, after V lost 7 bases and J lost 4 bases. This CDR3 reads CASTPSGGAALETQYF. The sequenced CDR3 bases are TGTGCCAGCACCCCTAGCGGGGGGGCCGCTCTAGAGACC.

Only a few counts were recorded for this clone. The read falls 3 residues short of the CDR3 end, and the missing part is taken from the germline J gene. J is TRBJ1-2 and V is TRBV5-1; 7 nucleotides align to TRBD1. This CDR3 is built from 14 residues. CDR1 is SGHRS, CDR2 YFSETQ, per germline. CDR3 loop: CASSEQGSSYDYTF. The sequenced CDR3 bases are TGCGCCAGCAGCGAACAGGGGTCATCCTACGAC. The full variable domain, rest sourced from reference TRBV5-1 and TRBJ1-2, is KAGVTQTPRYLIKTRGQQVTLSCSPISGHRSVSWYQQTPGQGLQFLFEYFSETQRNKGNFPGRFSGRQFSNSRSEMNVSTLELGDSALYLCASSEQGSSYDYTFGSGTRLTVV.

This clone was observed at least ten times. Read coverage stops 3 residues before the CDR3 terminus; the germline J gene supplies the remainder. V and J are TRBV7-3 and TRBJ2-1; perhaps TRBD1 as D (6 bases). This CDR3 has 14 residues. Per the germline V gene, CDR1 is SGHTA and CDR2 is FQGTGA. The V end lost 0 bases, the J end lost 8 bases, and 11 bases lay between the germline ends. The CDR3 DNA, read in part, is TGTGCCAGCAGCTTAACGTCACAGGGCTATGAG. This codes for CASSLTSQGYE. The CDR3 in its entirety is CASSLTSQGYEQFF. The entire variable domain, with the rest obtained from reference TRBV7-3 and TRBJ2-1, is as follows: GAGVSQTPSNKVTEKGKYVELRCDPISGHTALYWYRQSLGQGPEFLIYFQGTGAADDSGLPNDRFFAVRPEGSVSTLKIQRTERGDSAVYLCASSLTSQGYEQFFGPGTRLTVL.

Many counts were recorded for this clone. With the read ending 3 residues before the CDR3 end, the germline J gene is used to fill in that end. J is TRBJ2-3 and V is TRBV7-2, with a possible D match to TRBD2 (6 bases). The CDR3 spans 15 residues. The V end was cut by 5 bases, the J end by 2 bases, with 14 bases between. Looked up from germline, CDR1 is SGHTA and CDR2 is FQGNSA. CDR3 DNA (partial): TGTGCCAGCAGCGGAAGCGGGCCAGCCACAGATACG. It yields the protein CASSGSGPATDT. The whole CDR3 sequence reads CASSGSGPATDTQYF.

This clone was seen ten or more times. The read comes to an end 3 residues before the CDR3 does, leaving the germline J gene to fill in the end. The chain is built from TRBV6-2 or TRBV6-3 and TRBJ2-6, with D maybe TRBD2 (5 bases). The CDR3 sequence is 15 residues long. The germline CDR1 and CDR2 sequences are MNHEY and SVGEGT. V lost 6 bases, J lost 0 bases, and 9 bases lay in between. The chain's CDR3 is CASSPRGSGANVLTF. CDR3 DNA (partial): TGTGCCAGCAGCCCCCGGGGCTCTGGGGCCAACGTC.

This clone came up many times. Read coverage stops 3 residues before the CDR3 terminus; the germline J gene supplies the remainder. The genes are TRBV7-2 and TRBJ2-1, with 14 bases identical to TRBD2. Germline CDR1 SGHTA, CDR2 FQGNSA. The CDR3 has 18 amino acids. Trimming at V came to 0 bases and at J to 7 bases, leaving 8 bases not matched to a gene. The CDR3 here is CASSLASYGLAGGNEQFF. The part of the CDR3 DNA that was read is TGTGCCAGCAGCTTAGCGAGCTACGGACTAGCGGGAGGAAATGAG.

About this clone itself: The read terminates 3 residues ahead of where the CDR3 ends, so the germline J gene completes it. This chain links TRBV7-6 with TRBJ2-5, with D possibly matching TRBD1 (5 bases). This CDR3 is 15 amino acids long. V lost 3 bases, J lost 5 bases, and 16 bases lay in between. Per the germline V gene, CDR1 is SGHVS and CDR2 is FNYEAQ. The CDR3 loop is CASSFRGPGRETQYF. The DNA read from the CDR3 is TGTGCCAGCAGCTTTAGGGGTCCAGGAAGGGAGACC.

This clone has a count of ten or more. The read is 3 residues too short to cover the CDR3 end, so that end is filled in from the germline J gene. The rearrangement uses TRBV5-1 and TRBJ2-1; D possibly corresponds to TRBD2 (6 bases). The CDR3 is 15 amino acids. In germline, CDR1 is SGHRS, CDR2 YFSETQ. V lost 0 bases, J lost 9 bases, and 16 bases lay in between. The CDR3 DNA, read in part, is TGCGCCAGCAGCTTGGGGGCGGGATCTGGGGTTGAG. Translated, it gives CASSLGAGSGVE. The whole CDR3 region reads CASSLGAGSGVEQFF.

This clone was counted ten times or more. The chain's CDR3 is CASSPFLNTEAFF. CDR3 bases read: TGTGCCAGCAGCCCATTCCTGAACACTGAA. This chain uses TRBV7-8 with TRBJ1-1, with D uncertain. The read ends 3 residues before the CDR3 terminus; that terminus is restored from the germline J gene. Per germline, CDR1 SGHVS and CDR2 FQNEAQ. Trimming removed 5 bases from V and 0 bases from J, with 7 bases in between. The CDR3 is 13 residues long.

This clone came up many times. The junction departs from germline at one end; a sequencing error may be responsible. The read terminates 3 residues ahead of where the CDR3 ends, so the germline J gene completes it. The sample carries other DNA sequences with the same CDR3. The chain uses TRBV20-1 and TRBJ1-2, with a weak D call TRBD1 (5 bases). CDR3 length equals 13 residues. Germline V gene lookup returns CDR1 DFQATT and CDR2 SNEGSKA (reference sequence). The CDR3 sequence is CSAREGVWDGYTF. Partial CDR3 DNA: TGCAGTGCTAGGGAAGGGGTTTGGGATGGA.

This clone was seen many times. The CDR3 end falls 3 residues outside the read, so it is completed with the germline J gene. The V gene is TRBV20-1, the J gene TRBJ1-2, with 9 positions matching TRBD1. V shed 5 bases, J shed 4 bases, and the junction held 11 bases outside the gene matches. This CDR3 region has 15 residues. Germline V gene lookup returns CDR1 DFQATT and CDR2 SNEGSKA (reference sequence). CDR3 DNA (partial): TGCAGTGCTGGGGACAGGGAATGGGGCCCCTATGGC. Protein product: CSAGDREWGPYG. The full CDR3 protein reads CSAGDREWGPYGYTF.

This clone was counted many times. The covered CDR3 bases are TGTGCCAGCAGCTTGTTCGGGGGGGCCACAGATACG. Translated: CASSLFGGATDT. Given in full, the CDR3 is CASSLFGGATDTQYF. This chain joins TRBV7-2 and TRBJ2-3; 8 nucleotides align to TRBD2. The CDR3 is cut off 3 residues early in the read; its end comes from the germline J gene. The germline V gene encodes CDR1 SGHTA and CDR2 FQGNSA. CDR3 size: 15 residues. V lost 3 bases to trimming and J lost 2 bases; unmatched junction nucleotides: 4.

Ten or more counts support this clone. The CDR3 extends 3 residues past the end of the read, so its final part is completed from the germline J gene. The rearrangement links TRBV19 to TRBJ2-7; 9 bases agree with TRBD2. With V trimmed by 5 bases and J by 0 bases, 5 bases remained unmatched. The CDR3 consists of 15 residues. CDR1 is LNHDA and CDR2 is SQIVND in the germline V gene (reference sequence). This chain's CDR3 is CASSASGGSSYEQYF. The CDR3 DNA, read in part, is TGTGCCAGTAGTGCAAGCGGGGGGAGCTCCTACGAG.

This clone occurred many times. Read coverage stops 3 residues before the CDR3 terminus; the germline J gene supplies the remainder. The chain is built from TRBV29-1 and TRBJ2-1, with no clear D. The CDR3 spans 14 residues. Per germline, CDR1 SQVTM and CDR2 ANQGSEA. V was pared by 3 bases and J by 0 bases, with 9 bases between. The CDR3 sequence is CSVDRALSYNEQFF. CDR3 DNA, as far as it was read: TGCAGCGTTGATAGGGCACTCTCCTACAATGAG.

As concerns this clone: The CDR3 is cut off 3 residues early in the read; its end comes from the germline J gene. V and J are TRBV13 and TRBJ2-7, with D hard to call. This CDR3 is 14 amino acids long. V lost 5 bases and J 3 bases, leaving 14 bases between the germline ends. Germline values: CDR1 PRHDT, CDR2 FYEKMQ (reference sequence). The CDR3 sequence: CASSQQTENYEQYF. The part of the CDR3 DNA that was read is TGTGCCAGCAGCCAACAAACAGAGAACTACGAG.

This clone was counted at least ten times. The CDR3 extends 3 residues past the end of the read, so its final part is completed from the germline J gene. The V and J genes are TRBV19 and TRBJ1-5; 10 positions agree with TRBD1. The germline CDR1 and CDR2 sequences are LNHDA and SQIVND (reference sequence). This CDR3 contains 17 residues. V lost 6 bases, J lost 0 bases, and 8 bases stayed unmatched. The CDR3: CASRRGQGPYSNQPQHF. The part of the CDR3 DNA that was read is TGTGCCAGTAGGAGGGGACAGGGGCCTTATAGCAATCAGCCC.

This clone was recorded many times. The CDR3 end is not reached by the read, which stops 3 residues before it; the germline J gene fills it in. The chain links TRBV6-1 to TRBJ2-3; D is possibly TRBD1 (5 bases). The CDR3 consists of 15 residues. V shed 2 bases and J shed 2 bases, with 11 bases lying between them. The germline CDR1 and CDR2 sequences are MNHNS and SASEGT. CDR3: CASSEQGRPTDTQYF. Partial CDR3 DNA: TGTGCCAGCAGTGAACAGGGAAGGCCCACAGATACG.

The table lists this clone with many counts. The CDR3 end lies 3 residues beyond the end of the read and is filled in from the germline J gene. This chain joins TRBV20-1 and TRBJ1-3; no clear D. Per the germline V gene, CDR1 is DFQATT and CDR2 is SNEGSKA (reference sequence). The CDR3 totals 11 residues. The CDR3 loop is CSADYANTIYF. The sequenced part of the CDR3 DNA is TGCAGCGCGGACTACGCGAACACC.

CDR3 bases read: TGCAGCGTTGACTTGAGGGGTGCTCCAGGAAATACG. Translated: CSVDLRGAPGNT. The whole CDR3 is CSVDLRGAPGNTQYF. The chain has TRBV29-1 and TRBJ2-3; D is tentatively TRBD1 or TRBD2 (5 bases each). The CDR3 goes on 3 residues after the read ends, and that part is filled in from the germline J gene. CDR3 length equals 15 residues. CDR1 and CDR2 from the germline V gene are SQVTM and ANQGSEA. Trimming took off 3 bases at V and 7 bases at J, with 20 bases between the two ends.

This clone was recorded at least ten times. The read terminates 3 residues before the CDR3 end, so the remaining end is supplied by the germline J gene. The V call is TRBV7-9, the J call TRBJ2-4, with TRBD1 as a possible D gene (7 bases). V was shortened by 1 base and J by 7 bases, with 11 bases between the two germline ends. The CDR3 contains 14 residues. The V gene's germline CDR1 is SEHNR and CDR2 FQNEAQ (reference sequence). The sequenced part of the CDR3 DNA is TGTGCCAGCAGCTTAGGCGGGACAGCGAACATT. Encoded protein: CASSLGGTANI. The whole CDR3 sequence reads CASSLGGTANIQYF.

This clone was counted a few times. Read coverage stops 3 residues before the CDR3 terminus; the germline J gene supplies the remainder. This chain uses TRBV7-6 with TRBJ1-3; D might be TRBD1 (6 bases). CDR3 length: 16 residues. The germline gives CDR1 SGHVS, CDR2 FNYEAQ. V was clipped by 6 bases and J by 0 bases, with 15 bases between them. The sequenced CDR3 bases are TGTGCCAGCAGTGGGACAACGATTTTCTCTGGAAACACC. This sequence encodes CASSGTTIFSGNT. The whole CDR3 reads CASSGTTIFSGNTIYF. The full variable domain, with the rest looked up from reference TRBV7-6 and TRBJ1-3, is GAGVSQSPRYKVTKRGQDVALRCDPISGHVSLYWYRQALGQGPEFLTYFNYEAQQDKSGLPNDRFSAERPEGSISTLTIQRTEQRDSAMYRCASSGTTIFSGNTIYFGEGSWLTVV.

This clone has at least ten counts. The CDR3 is cut off 3 residues early in the read; its end comes from the germline J gene. This chain joins TRBV28 and TRBJ2-7; 7 bases fit TRBD2. CDR1 and CDR2 from the germline V gene are MDHEN and SYDVKM. The V segment lost 4 bases and the J segment 3 bases; nucleotides outside the gene matches: 6. The CDR3 runs 14 residues. Incomplete CDR3 DNA: TGTGCCAGCAGTTCGGGGGACTACCTCTACGAG. As protein: CASSSGDYLYE. The full CDR3 reads CASSSGDYLYEQYF.